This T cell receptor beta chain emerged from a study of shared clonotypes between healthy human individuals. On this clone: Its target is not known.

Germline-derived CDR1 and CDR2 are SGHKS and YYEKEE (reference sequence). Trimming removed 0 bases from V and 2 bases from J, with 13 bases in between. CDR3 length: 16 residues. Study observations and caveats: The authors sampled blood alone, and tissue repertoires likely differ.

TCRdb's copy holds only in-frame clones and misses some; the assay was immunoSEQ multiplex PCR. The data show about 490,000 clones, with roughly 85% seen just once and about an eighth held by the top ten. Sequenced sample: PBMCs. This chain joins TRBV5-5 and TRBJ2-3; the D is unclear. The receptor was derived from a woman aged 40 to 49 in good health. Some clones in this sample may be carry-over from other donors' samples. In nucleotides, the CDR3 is TGTGCCAGCAGCTTGGCGCGGTCCGGAGTCACAGATACGCAGTATTTT. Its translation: CASSLARSGVTDTQYF. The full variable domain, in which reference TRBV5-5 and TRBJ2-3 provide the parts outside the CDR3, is DAGVTQSPTHLIKTRGQQVTLRCSPISGHKSVSWYQQVLGQGPQFIFQYYEKEERGRGNFPDRFSARQFPNYSSELNVNALLLGDSALYLCASSLARSGVTDTQYFGPGTRLTVL.